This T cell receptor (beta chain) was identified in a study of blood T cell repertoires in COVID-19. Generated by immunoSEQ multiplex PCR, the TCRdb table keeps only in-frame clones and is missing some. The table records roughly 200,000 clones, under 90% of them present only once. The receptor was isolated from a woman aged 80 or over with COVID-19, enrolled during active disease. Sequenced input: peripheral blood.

This CDR3 is CASHSGTSNEKLFF. CDR3 bases: TGTGCCAGCCACTCCGGGACAAGTAATGAAAAACTGTTTTTT. The rearrangement joins TRBV19 to TRBJ1-4, with a tentative D call TRBD1 (6 bases). The CDR3 is 14 residues long. Germline V gives CDR1 LNHDA, CDR2 SQIVND (reference sequence). Trimming removed 9 bases at V and 4 bases at J, with 15 bases between.